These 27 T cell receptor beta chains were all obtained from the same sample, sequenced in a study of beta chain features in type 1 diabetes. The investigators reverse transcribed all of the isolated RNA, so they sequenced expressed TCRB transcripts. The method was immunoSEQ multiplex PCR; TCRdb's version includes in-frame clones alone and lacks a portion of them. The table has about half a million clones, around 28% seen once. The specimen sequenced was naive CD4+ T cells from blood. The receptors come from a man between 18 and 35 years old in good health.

The CDR3 DNA reads as TGTGCCAGCAGCGTACCCCCTCCGCGGGCCAAAAACATTCAGTACTTC. Its translation is CASSVPPPRAKNIQYF. This chain joins TRBV9 and TRBJ2-4; D gene unclear. The CDR3 is 16 residues long. Germline V gene data show CDR1 as SGDLS and CDR2 as YYNGEE. Trimming stripped 1 base from V and 1 base from J, with 12 bases between.

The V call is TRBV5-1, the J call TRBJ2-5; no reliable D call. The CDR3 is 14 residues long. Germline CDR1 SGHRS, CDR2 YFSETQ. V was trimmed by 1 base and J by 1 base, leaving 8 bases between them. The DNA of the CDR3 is TGCGCCAGCAGCTTGTCTGGGGTCCAAGAGACCCAGTACTTC. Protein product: CASSLSGVQETQYF.

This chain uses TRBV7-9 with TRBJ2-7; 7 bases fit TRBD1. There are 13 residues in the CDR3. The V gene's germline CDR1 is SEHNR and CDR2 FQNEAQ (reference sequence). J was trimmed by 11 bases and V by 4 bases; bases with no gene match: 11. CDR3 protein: CASSYRPGTVEYF. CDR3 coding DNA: TGTGCCAGCAGCTATCGTCCCGGGACAGTAGAGTACTTC.

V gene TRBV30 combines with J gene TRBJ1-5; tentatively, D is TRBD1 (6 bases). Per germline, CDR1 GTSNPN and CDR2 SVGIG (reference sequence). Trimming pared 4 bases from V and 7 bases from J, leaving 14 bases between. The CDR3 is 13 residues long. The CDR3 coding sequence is TGTGCCTGGAACGACAGGAGGGGACAGCCCCAGCATTTT. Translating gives CAWNDRRGQPQHF.

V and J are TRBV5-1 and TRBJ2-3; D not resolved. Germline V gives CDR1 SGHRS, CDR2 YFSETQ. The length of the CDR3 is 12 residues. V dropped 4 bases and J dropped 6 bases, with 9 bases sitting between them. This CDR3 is CASSRDFDTQYF. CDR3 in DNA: TGCGCCAGCAGCCGTGACTTCGATACGCAGTATTTT.

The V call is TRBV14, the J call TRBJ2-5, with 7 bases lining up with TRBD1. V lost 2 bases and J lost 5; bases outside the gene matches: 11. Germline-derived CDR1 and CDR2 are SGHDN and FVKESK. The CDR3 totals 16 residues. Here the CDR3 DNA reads TGTGCCAGCAGCCAACTACACGGACAGGTTTGGGAGACCCAGTACTTC. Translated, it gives CASSQLHGQVWETQYF.

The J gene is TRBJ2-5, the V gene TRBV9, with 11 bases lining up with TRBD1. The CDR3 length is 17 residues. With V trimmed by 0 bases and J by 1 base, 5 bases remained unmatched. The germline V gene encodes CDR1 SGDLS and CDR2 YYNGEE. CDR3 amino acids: CASSVGVGTGGQETQYF. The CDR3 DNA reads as TGTGCCAGCAGCGTAGGCGTCGGGACAGGGGGCCAAGAGACCCAGTACTTC.

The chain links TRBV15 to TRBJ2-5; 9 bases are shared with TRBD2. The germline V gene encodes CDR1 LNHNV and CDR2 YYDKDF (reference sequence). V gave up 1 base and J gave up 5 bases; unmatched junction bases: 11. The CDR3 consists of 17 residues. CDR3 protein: CATSRVGLAGYRETQYF. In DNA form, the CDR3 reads TGTGCCACCAGCAGAGTAGGTCTAGCGGGATATCGGGAGACCCAGTACTTC.

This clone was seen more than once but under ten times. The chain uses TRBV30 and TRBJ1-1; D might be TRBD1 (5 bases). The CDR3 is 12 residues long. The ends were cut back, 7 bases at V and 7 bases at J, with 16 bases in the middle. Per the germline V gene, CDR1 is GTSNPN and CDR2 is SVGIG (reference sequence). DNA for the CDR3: TGTGCCTACACCCGGGGCGCGGTTGAAGCTTTCTTT. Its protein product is CAYTRGAVEAFF.

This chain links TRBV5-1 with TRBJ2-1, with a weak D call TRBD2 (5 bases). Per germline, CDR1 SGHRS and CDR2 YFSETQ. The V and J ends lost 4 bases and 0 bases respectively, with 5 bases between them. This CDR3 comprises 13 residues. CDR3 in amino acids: CASSTSSYNEQFF. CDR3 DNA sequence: TGCGCCAGCAGCACTAGCTCCTACAATGAGCAGTTCTTC.

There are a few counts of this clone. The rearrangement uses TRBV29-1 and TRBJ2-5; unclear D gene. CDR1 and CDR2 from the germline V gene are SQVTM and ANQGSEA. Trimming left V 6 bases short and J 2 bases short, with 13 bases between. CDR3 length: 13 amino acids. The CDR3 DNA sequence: TGCAGCGTCTCTCTGGCGGTTCAAGAGACCCAGTACTTC. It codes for CSVSLAVQETQYF. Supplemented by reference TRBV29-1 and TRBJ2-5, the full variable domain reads SAVISQKPSRDICQRGTSLTIQCQVDSQVTMMFWYRQQPGQSLTLIATANQGSEATYESGFVIDKFPISRPNLTFSTLTVSNMSPEDSSIYLCSVSLAVQETQYFGPGTRLLVL.

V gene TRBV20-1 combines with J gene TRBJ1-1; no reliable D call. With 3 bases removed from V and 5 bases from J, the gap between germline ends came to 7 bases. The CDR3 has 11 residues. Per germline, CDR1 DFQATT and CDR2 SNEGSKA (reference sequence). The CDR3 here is CSARWATEAFF. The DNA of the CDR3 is TGCAGTGCTAGGTGGGCAACTGAAGCTTTCTTT.

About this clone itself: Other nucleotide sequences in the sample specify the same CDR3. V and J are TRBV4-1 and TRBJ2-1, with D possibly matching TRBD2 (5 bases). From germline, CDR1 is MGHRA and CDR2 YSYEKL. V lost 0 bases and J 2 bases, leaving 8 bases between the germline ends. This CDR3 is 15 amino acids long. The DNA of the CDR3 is TGCGCCAGCAGCCAAGATCGGGGAACCTACAATGAGCAGTTCTTC. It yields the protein CASSQDRGTYNEQFF.

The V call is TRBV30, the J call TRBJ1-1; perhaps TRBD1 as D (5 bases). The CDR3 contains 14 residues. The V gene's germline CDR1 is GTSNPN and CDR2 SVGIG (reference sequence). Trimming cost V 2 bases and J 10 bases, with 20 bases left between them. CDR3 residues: CAWSIWTGPIGAFF. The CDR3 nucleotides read TGTGCCTGGAGTATATGGACGGGGCCCATCGGAGCTTTCTTT.

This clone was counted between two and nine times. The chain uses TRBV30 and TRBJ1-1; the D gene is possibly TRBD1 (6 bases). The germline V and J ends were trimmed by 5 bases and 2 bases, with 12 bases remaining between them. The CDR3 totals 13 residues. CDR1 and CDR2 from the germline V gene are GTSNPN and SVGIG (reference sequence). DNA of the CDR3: TGTGCCTGGGCAAGGGGGATCAACACTGAAGCTTTCTTT. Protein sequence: CAWARGINTEAFF.

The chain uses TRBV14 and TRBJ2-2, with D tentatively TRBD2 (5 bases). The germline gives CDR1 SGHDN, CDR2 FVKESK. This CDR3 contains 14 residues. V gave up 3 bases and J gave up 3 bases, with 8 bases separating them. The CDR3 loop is CASSQGVHTGELFF. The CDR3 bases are TGTGCCAGCAGCCAGGGAGTGCACACCGGGGAGCTGTTTTTT.

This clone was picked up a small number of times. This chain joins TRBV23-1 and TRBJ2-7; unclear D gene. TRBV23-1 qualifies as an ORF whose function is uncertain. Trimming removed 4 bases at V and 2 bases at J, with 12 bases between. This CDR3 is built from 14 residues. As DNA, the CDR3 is TGCGCCAGCAGTCTGGGCAGCCCAGCCTACGAGCAGTACTTC. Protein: CASSLGSPAYEQYF.

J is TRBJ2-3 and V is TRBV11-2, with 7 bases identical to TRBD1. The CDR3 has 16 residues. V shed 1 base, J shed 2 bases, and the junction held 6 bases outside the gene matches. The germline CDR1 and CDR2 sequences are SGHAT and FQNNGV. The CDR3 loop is CASSLGADRYTDTQYF. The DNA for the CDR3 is TGTGCCAGCAGCTTAGGGGCGGACAGGTACACAGATACGCAGTATTTT.

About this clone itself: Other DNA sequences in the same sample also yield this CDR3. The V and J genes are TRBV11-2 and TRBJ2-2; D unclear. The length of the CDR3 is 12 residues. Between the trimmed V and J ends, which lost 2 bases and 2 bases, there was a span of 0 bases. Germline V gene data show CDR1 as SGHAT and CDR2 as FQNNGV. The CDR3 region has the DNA TGTGCCAGCAGCTTAAACACCGGGGAGCTGTTTTTT. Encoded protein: CASSLNTGELFF.

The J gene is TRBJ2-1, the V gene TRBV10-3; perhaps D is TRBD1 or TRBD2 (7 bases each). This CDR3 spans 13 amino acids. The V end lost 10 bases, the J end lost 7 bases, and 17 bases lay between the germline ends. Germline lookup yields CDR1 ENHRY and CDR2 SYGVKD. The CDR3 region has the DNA TGTGCCACCGGGGAGGGGGCGATGAATGAGCAGTTCTTC. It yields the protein CATGEGAMNEQFF.

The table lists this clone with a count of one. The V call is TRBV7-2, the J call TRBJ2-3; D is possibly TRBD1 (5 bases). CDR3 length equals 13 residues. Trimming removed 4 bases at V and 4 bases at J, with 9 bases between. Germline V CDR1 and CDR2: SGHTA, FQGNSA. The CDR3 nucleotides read TGTGCCAGCAGCTACCAGGGTGCAGATACGCAGTATTTT. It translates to CASSYQGADTQYF.

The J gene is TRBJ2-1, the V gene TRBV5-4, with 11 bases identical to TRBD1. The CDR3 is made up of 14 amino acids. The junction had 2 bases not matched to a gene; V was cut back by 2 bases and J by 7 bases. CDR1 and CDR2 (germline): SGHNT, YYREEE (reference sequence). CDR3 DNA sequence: TGTGCCAGCAGCTTCCGGGACAGGGGGAATGAGCAGTTCTTC. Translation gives CASSFRDRGNEQFF.

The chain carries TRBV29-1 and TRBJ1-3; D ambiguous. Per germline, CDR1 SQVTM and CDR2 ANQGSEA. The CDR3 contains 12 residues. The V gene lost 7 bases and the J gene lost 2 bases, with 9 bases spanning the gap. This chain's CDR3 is CSARSAGNTIYF. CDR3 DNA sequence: TGCAGCGCGCGGTCTGCTGGAAACACCATATATTTT.

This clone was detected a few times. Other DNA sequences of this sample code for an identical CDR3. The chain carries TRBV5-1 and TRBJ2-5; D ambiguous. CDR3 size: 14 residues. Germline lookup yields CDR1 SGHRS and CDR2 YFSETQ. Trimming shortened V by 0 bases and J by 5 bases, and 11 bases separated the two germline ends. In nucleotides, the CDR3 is TGCGCCAGCAGCTTGGTGGCAGGTCGTGAGACCCAGTACTTC. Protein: CASSLVAGRETQYF.

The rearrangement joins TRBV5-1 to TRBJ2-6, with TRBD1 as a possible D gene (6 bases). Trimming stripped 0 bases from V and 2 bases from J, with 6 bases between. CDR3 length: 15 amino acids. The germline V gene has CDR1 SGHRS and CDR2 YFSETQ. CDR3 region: CASSLAGAGANVLTF. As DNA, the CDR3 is TGCGCCAGCAGCTTGGCAGGGGCTGGGGCCAACGTCCTGACTTTC.

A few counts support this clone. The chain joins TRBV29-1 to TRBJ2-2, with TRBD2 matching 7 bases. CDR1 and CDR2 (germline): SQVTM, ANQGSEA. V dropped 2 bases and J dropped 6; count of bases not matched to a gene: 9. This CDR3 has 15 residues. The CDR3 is CSVELGFAGAGELFF. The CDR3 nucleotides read TGCAGCGTTGAATTAGGTTTTGCGGGGGCCGGGGAGCTGTTTTTT.

The CDR3 region has the DNA TGTGCCAGCAGCTTAGGGGAGACCCTCGAGCAGTACTTC. Translating it yields CASSLGETLEQYF. The genes are TRBV7-2 and TRBJ2-7, with D possibly matching TRBD2 (5 bases). CDR1 is SGHTA, CDR2 FQGNSA, per germline. V lost 1 base, J lost 6 bases, and 10 bases lay in between. The CDR3 is 13 residues long.